This TCR beta chain is drawn from a study of T cell repertoires in cytomegalovirus infection. Study background: The authors used CMV epitopes that were HLA-C-restricted (recently identified) and HLA-B-restricted (well studied). It was the public TCR beta signatures that indicated both CMV infection and matching HLA type.

Trimming removed 4 bases from V and 1 base from J; junction bases left unmatched: 21. CDR1 and CDR2 from the germline V gene are MDHEN and SYDVKM. The CDR3 contains 22 residues. Notes on the study in general: The ex vivo response was dominated by HLA-C-restricted CMV-specific TCR beta clonotypes. Frequencies of public TCR beta families were cumulated, and this identified carriers of CMV plus the relevant HLA.

This clonotype was observed a few times. Its antigen is unidentified. TCRdb reanalysed the reads using MiXCR and keeps one entry per CDR3 protein. Here the sample spans 450,000 to 650,000 distinct CDR3 sequences, almost 40% being singletons. Source: cultured PBMCs, taken from culture after CMV antigen stimulation. This sequence was found in a human donor in good health (CMV status not recorded). Some clones in this sample may be carry-over from other donors' samples. The chain couples TRBV28 to TRBJ2-7; 14 bases are shared with TRBD2. The CDR3 DNA follows: TGTGCCAGCAGTTCGCAGTTTGGACAGCCGGGACTAGCGGGGGCCCTATCCTACGAGCAGTACTTC. This gives the protein CASSSQFGQPGLAGALSYEQYF.